What follows is one T cell receptor beta chain and its context. Its antigen remains unknown. Sorted-subset replicate PCRs used 200 ng DNA, some 31,000 T cell genomes. The method was immunoSEQ multiplex PCR; TCRdb's version includes in-frame clones alone and lacks a portion of them. The sample holds approximately 1.9 million clones, around 95% seen once. The entry originates in a study of shared clonotypes between healthy human individuals. Looking at the study overall: Three men and a couple of women, aged 18 to 49, were donors. Overall study results and limits: Donor clonotype sharing was expected to depend on sequencing depth.

Looked up from germline, CDR1 is MNHEY and CDR2 is SMNVEV (reference sequence). The CDR3 contains 14 residues. Trimming took 4 bases from V and 1 from J; bases not matched to a gene: 2. Naive CD8 isolation took CD45RO-negative cells positively selected for CCR7 and excluded terminally differentiated effector memory CD45RA+ cells. The clonotype was recovered from a man between 18 and 35 years old in good health. Some clones in this sample may be carry-over from other donors' samples. Sequenced: naive CD8+ T cells from PBMCs. V gene TRBV27 combines with J gene TRBJ2-5; 8 bases are a match to TRBD1. CDR3 residues: CASSWDRLQETQYF. The CDR3, as DNA: TGTGCCAGCAGTTGGGACAGGCTCCAAGAGACCCAGTACTTC.